The rows below give T cell receptor beta chains drawn from one sample of a study of post-analysis software for immune sequencing data. TCRdb called the PCR reads again in MiXCR, with one record for every CDR3 protein. The table lists over 150,000 distinct CDR3 sequences, about 29% of them singletons. The material sequenced was blood. The source is a girl aged 5 to 17 with multiple sclerosis. Both conserved end residues are part of each CDR3. The order of the fields is clone size, J gene, D gene, V gene, CDR3 protein, CDR3 DNA. A D gene is named only where the DNA matches it firmly. Size tells how often a clone was seen (once, few, many) or the class of an expanded clone, and some rows leave it out.

few | TRBJ2-2 | NA | TRBV6-5 | CASGLGAGLPTGELFF | TGTGCCAGCGGCCTCGGGGCGGGTTTGCCCACCGGGGAGCTGTTTTTT
NA | TRBJ1-5 | NA | TRBV12-3/TRBV12-4 | CASSRGVSNQPQHF | TGTGCCAGCAGCCGAGGGGTTAGCAATCAGCCCCAGCATTTT
NA | TRBJ2-7 | NA | TRBV7-6 | CACSPGGGPNYEQYF | TGTGCCTGCAGCCCCGGGGGTGGGCCCAACTACGAGCAGTACTTC
many | TRBJ2-5 | NA | TRBV20-1 | CSASLATETQYF | TGCAGTGCTTCTCTAGCGACGGAGACCCAGTACTTC
NA | TRBJ2-1 | TRBD2 | TRBV30 | CAWSVSPQWEGKDEQFF | TGTGCCTGGAGTGTATCCCCTCAGTGGGAGGGTAAGGATGAGCAGTTCTTC
once | TRBJ2-1 | TRBD2 | TRBV29-1 | CSVAGTSGRPSSYNEQFF | TGCAGCGTCGCCGGGACTAGCGGGAGGCCCAGCTCCTACAATGAGCAGTTCTTC
NA | TRBJ2-5 | TRBD1 | TRBV5-1 | CASSSGLLDRGRKTQYF | TGCGCCAGCAGCTCTGGCCTACTGGACAGGGGGAGAAAGACCCAGTACTTC
NA | TRBJ1-4 | NA | TRBV19 | CASRGTASSNEKLFF | TGTGCCAGTAGGGGGACGGCTTCTTCTAATGAAAAACTGTTTTTT
NA | TRBJ2-1 | TRBD1 | TRBV7-9 | CASSFRDRVSEQFF | TGTGCCAGCAGCTTCCGGGACAGGGTTAGTGAGCAGTTCTTC
few | TRBJ1-1 | NA | TRBV4-1 | CASSQEIGGLGTEAFF | TGCGCCAGCAGCCAAGAAATTGGGGGGCTGGGAACTGAAGCTTTCTTT